A selection of T cell receptor beta chains follows, all from one sample in a study of T cell responses to AZD1222 COVID-19 vaccine. The data were produced by immunoSEQ multiplex PCR, yet TCRdb's version contains in-frame clones alone and is incomplete. In the table there are about 170,000 clones, over 80% of which are singletons. Sequenced material: peripheral blood, taken 28 days after the second dose of the MenACWY control vaccine. All receptors derive from an adult who received the MenACWY meningococcal vaccine as a control. The CDR3 runs from the conserved cysteine through the conserved F or W. Each record gives: clone size, V gene, D gene, J gene, CDR3 protein, CDR3 DNA. A D gene is named only where the DNA matches it firmly. The size entry is marked missing in some rows and otherwise reads once, few, many or a size class.

NA	TRBV9	TRBD2	TRBJ2-5	CASSVGLAGLETQYF	TGTGCCAGCAGCGTAGGTCTAGCGGGGTTGGAGACCCAGTACTTC
NA	TRBV28	NA	TRBJ1-3	CASSKRAYLSGNTIYF	TGTGCCAGCAGCAAACGGGCCTACCTCTCTGGAAACACCATATATTTT
NA	TRBV7-8	TRBD2	TRBJ2-7	CASSLVGGRAPREQYF	TGTGCCAGCAGCTTAGTGGGCGGGAGGGCCCCTCGCGAGCAGTACTTC
NA	TRBV7-9	NA	TRBJ1-5	CASSQTASNQPQHF	TGTGCCAGCAGCCAAACAGCAAGCAATCAGCCCCAGCATTTT
once	TRBV14	TRBD2	TRBJ2-3	CASSRMTSGSLTDTQYF	TGTGCCAGCAGCCGAATGACTAGCGGGAGTTTAACAGATACGCAGTATTTT
NA	TRBV28	TRBD1	TRBJ1-1	CASNLLRAGGMGTEAFF	TGTGCCAGCAACTTACTCCGCGCAGGGGGCATGGGCACTGAAGCTTTCTTT
NA	TRBV27	NA	TRBJ1-2	CASKNGYTF	TGTGCCAGCAAGAATGGCTACACCTTC
NA	TRBV5-1	NA	TRBJ1-6	CASSLDGFKSPLHF	TGCGCCAGCAGCTTGGACGGGTTTAAGTCACCCCTCCACTTT
once	TRBV7-9	TRBD2	TRBJ2-1	CASSLAALAGVGNEQFF	TGTGCCAGCAGCTTAGCGGCTCTAGCGGGAGTCGGAAATGAGCAGTTCTTC
NA	TRBV5-1	TRBD1	TRBJ2-6	CASSPQTGSGANVLTF	TGCGCCAGCAGCCCCCAGACAGGGTCTGGGGCCAACGTCCTGACTTTC
NA	TRBV29-1	NA	TRBJ2-2	CSVEDGTVNTGELFF	TGCAGCGTTGAAGATGGGACGGTGAACACCGGGGAGCTGTTTTTT
NA	TRBV2	NA	TRBJ2-2	CASSPPGELFF	TGTGCCAGCAGTCCCCCCGGGGAGCTGTTTTTT
NA	TRBV7-2	TRBD2	TRBJ2-3	CASSFGLATSTDTQYF	TGTGCCAGCAGCTTCGGACTAGCGACCAGCACAGATACGCAGTATTTT
NA	TRBV7-9	NA	TRBJ1-5	CASSQFGPNDQPQHF	TGTGCCAGCAGCCAGTTCGGACCAAACGATCAGCCCCAGCATTTT
NA	TRBV29-1	NA	TRBJ1-1	CSVEVGNGGTEAFF	TGCAGCGTTGAAGTGGGGAATGGTGGCACTGAAGCTTTCTTT
NA	TRBV6-4	TRBD2	TRBJ2-2	CASSSGDTGELFF	TGTGCCAGCAGTAGCGGGGACACCGGGGAGCTGTTTTTT
NA	TRBV5-6	NA	TRBJ1-2	CASSPHGGLLEGYTF	TGTGCCAGCAGCCCCCACGGCGGCCTCCTGGAGGGCTACACCTTC
once	TRBV28	NA	TRBJ2-3	CASSSNSGTDTQYF	TGTGCCAGCAGTTCAAACAGTGGCACAGATACGCAGTATTTT
NA	TRBV2	NA	TRBJ2-7	CASGPLDPNEQYF	TGTGCCAGCGGGCCCCTAGACCCCAACGAGCAGTACTTC
NA	TRBV28	TRBD1	TRBJ2-7	CASSLYFGGDRAYEQYF	TGTGCCAGCAGTTTGTACTTTGGTGGGGACAGGGCCTACGAGCAGTACTTC
NA	TRBV10-3	NA	TRBJ2-5	CAISERETQYF	TGTGCCATCAGTGAGCGGGAGACCCAGTACTTC
NA	TRBV7-3	NA	TRBJ1-1	CASSPSSGNTEAFF	TGTGCCAGCAGCCCCAGTTCGGGGAACACTGAAGCTTTCTTT
NA	TRBV29-1	NA	TRBJ2-7	CSVYVSSYEQYF	TGCAGCGTTTATGTCAGCTCCTACGAGCAGTACTTC
NA	TRBV4-3	TRBD1	TRBJ1-1	CASSTQGDTEAFF	TGCGCCAGCAGCACCCAGGGGGACACTGAAGCTTTCTTT
NA	TRBV9	NA	TRBJ2-1	CASSVGGDPYNEQFF	TGTGCCAGCAGCGTAGGCGGGGACCCCTACAATGAGCAGTTCTTC
NA	TRBV29-1	NA	TRBJ1-1	CSVLGGDTEAFF	TGCAGCGTTTTAGGGGGGGACACTGAAGCTTTCTTT
NA	TRBV9	NA	TRBJ2-3	CASSPIGVGFPDTQYF	TGTGCCAGCAGCCCTATTGGGGTTGGGTTTCCAGATACGCAGTATTTT
NA	TRBV19	TRBD1	TRBJ1-6	CASSGTGGGSPLHF	TGTGCCAGTAGCGGGACAGGAGGGGGATCACCCCTCCACTTT
NA	TRBV7-6	NA	TRBJ2-6	CASSLEVGTGANVLTF	TGTGCCAGCAGCTTAGAGGTGGGGACTGGGGCCAACGTCCTGACTTTC
NA	TRBV10-1	TRBD1	TRBJ2-3	CASSEGTGLTDTQYF	TGCGCCAGCAGTGAGGGGACAGGCCTCACAGATACGCAGTATTTT
NA	TRBV28	NA	TRBJ2-7	CASSFQRGEQYF	TGTGCCAGCAGTTTTCAAAGGGGGGAGCAGTACTTC
NA	TRBV7-2	TRBD2	TRBJ2-1	CASSLTSGRVGGGEQFF	TGTGCCAGCAGCCTGACTAGCGGGAGGGTCGGCGGTGGGGAGCAGTTCTTC
NA	TRBV5-4	NA	TRBJ1-1	CASSPQGGWTEAFF	TGTGCCAGCAGTCCACAGGGAGGCTGGACTGAAGCTTTCTTT
NA	TRBV24-1	NA	TRBJ1-5	CATSDPGVGQPQHF	TGTGCCACCAGTGACCCAGGGGTCGGTCAGCCCCAGCATTTT
once	TRBV28	NA	TRBJ1-2	CASNRLQGPNYGYTF	TGTGCCAGCAATAGACTGCAGGGACCGAACTATGGCTACACCTTC
few	TRBV10-3	NA	TRBJ2-3	CAISSTDTQYF	TGTGCCATCAGTTCGACAGATACGCAGTATTTT
NA	TRBV5-5	NA	TRBJ2-3	CASTLGTHIPTDTQYF	TGTGCCAGCACCCTAGGGACTCACATTCCCACAGATACGCAGTATTTT